A single sample gave rise to the 22 T cell receptor beta chains below, sequenced in a study of monozygotic twins with inflammatory bowel disease. TCRdb reanalyzed the 5' RACE reads, giving one entry per CDR3 protein sequence and no DNA. This sample's clone table lists approximately 340,000 distinct CDR3 sequences. The source material was blood. Receptors were obtained from a human donor with ulcerative colitis or Crohn's disease, or a healthy co-twin of an affected twin (not recorded which).

The gene calls are TRBV4-2 and TRBJ1-3. Germline CDR1 is LGHNA and CDR2 is YNFKEQ. This CDR3 has 15 amino acids. This CDR3 reads CASSQDQGNGNTIYF.

The chain couples TRBV7-9 to TRBJ1-4. The CDR3 contains 11 residues. CDR1 is SEHNR and CDR2 is FQNEAQ in the germline V gene (reference sequence). CDR3: CATATNEKLFF.

This chain uses TRBV20-1 with TRBJ2-7; the TRBD1 assignment by TCRdb is unverifiable without DNA. The CDR3 contains 13 residues. Germline values: CDR1 DFQATT, CDR2 SNEGSKA (reference sequence). CDR3 sequence: CSAQTVSTYEQYF.

This sequence joins TRBV6-5 and TRBJ2-7; with no DNA, the TCRdb D assignment of TRBD1 cannot be verified. This CDR3 is built from 13 residues. CDR1 MNHEY and CDR2 SVGAGI come from the germline V gene. CDR3: CASSYSREREQYF.

The chain's CDR3 is CASSFSVGAFF. The V gene is TRBV28, the J gene TRBJ1-1. From germline, CDR1 is MDHEN and CDR2 SYDVKM. This CDR3 contains 11 residues.

The rearrangement links TRBV10-1 to TRBJ2-1; the TCRdb D gene call, TRBD1, has no DNA to confirm it. The CDR3 covers 14 residues. Germline lookup yields CDR1 WNHNN and CDR2 SYGVQD (reference sequence). The CDR3 sequence is CASSESSRGNEQFF.

This chain links TRBV2 with TRBJ2-1; TCRdb selects TRBD2, and the lack of DNA leaves this call unchecked. Germline assignment: CDR1 SNHLY and CDR2 FYNNEI. CDR3 length: 15 residues. The CDR3 reads CASSGGLAVYNEQFF.

V gene TRBV5-1 combines with J gene TRBJ2-1; TCRdb indicates TRBD1, and absent DNA this call remains unverified. The CDR3 contains 13 residues. Germline-derived CDR1 and CDR2 are SGHRS and YFSETQ. The CDR3 here is CASSRDHYNEQFF.

V is TRBV20-1 and J is TRBJ1-5; TCRdb designates TRBD1, a call that cannot be tested without DNA. The CDR3 runs to 15 residues. Germline lookup yields CDR1 DFQATT and CDR2 SNEGSKA (reference sequence). The CDR3 loop reads CSATRNRGGNQPQHF.

The chain employs TRBV5-4 and TRBJ2-7; TCRdb indicates TRBD1, and absent DNA this call remains unverified. CDR1 is SGHNT and CDR2 is YYREEE in the germline V gene (reference sequence). The CDR3 sequence is 17 residues long. CDR3 residues: CASSLGSREATTYEQYF.

The chain combines TRBV7-6 with TRBJ2-2; without DNA, the TCRdb call of TRBD1 cannot be checked. This CDR3 region has 16 residues. Germline V gives CDR1 SGHVS, CDR2 FNYEAQ. CDR3: CASSLFRQENTGELFF.

This rearrangement joins TRBV9 to TRBJ1-3. CDR3 length: 15 amino acids. Germline V CDR1 and CDR2: SGDLS, YYNGEE. The CDR3 protein is CASSGEGMTGNTIYF.

The chain carries TRBV15 and TRBJ2-2; TCRdb lists TRBD1, though no DNA is available to test this call. The germline CDR1 and CDR2 sequences are LNHNV and YYDKDF (reference sequence). The CDR3 is made up of 15 amino acids. Here the CDR3 reads CATSGGALGTGELFF.

The chain carries TRBV10-3 and TRBJ2-1; TCRdb designates TRBD1, a call that cannot be tested without DNA. Germline lookup yields CDR1 ENHRY and CDR2 SYGVKD. The CDR3 extends over 17 amino acids. CDR3 protein: CATSPGTGMSSYNEQFF.

The chain couples TRBV20-1 to TRBJ1-2; TCRdb names TRBD1, which stays unverified in the absence of DNA. Germline CDR1 is DFQATT and CDR2 is SNEGSKA (reference sequence). The CDR3 is 15 residues long. CDR3 sequence reads: CSAAGTGQESYGYTF.

The chain recombines TRBV4-1 with TRBJ2-1; TCRdb names TRBD2, which stays unverified in the absence of DNA. Germline V gene data show CDR1 as MGHRA and CDR2 as YSYEKL. The CDR3 covers 19 residues. The CDR3 here is CASSLRGTSGSKTYNEQFF.

The V call is TRBV3-1, the J call TRBJ2-7; the TCRdb D gene call, TRBD2, has no DNA to confirm it. CDR3 size: 15 residues. Germline V gene sequence: CDR1 LGHDT, CDR2 YNNKEL (reference sequence). CDR3 sequence reads: CASSRGLDSSYEQYF.

The genes are TRBV7-8 and TRBJ2-1; with no DNA, the TCRdb D assignment of TRBD2 cannot be verified. CDR3 length: 13 residues. The germline CDR1 and CDR2 sequences are SGHVS and FQNEAQ. This CDR3 reads CASSLTSFNEQFF.

The chain is built from TRBV5-1 and TRBJ2-2. The germline CDR1 and CDR2 sequences are SGHRS and YFSETQ. The CDR3 is 16 residues long. The CDR3 protein is CASSLDSSILTGELFF.

The chain links TRBV20-1 to TRBJ2-3. The CDR3 is made up of 13 amino acids. CDR1 and CDR2 from the germline V gene are DFQATT and SNEGSKA (reference sequence). The CDR3 loop reads CSAPGVGTDTQYF.

The genes are TRBV2 and TRBJ1-6. CDR1 and CDR2 (germline): SNHLY, FYNNEI. This CDR3 has 14 amino acids. CDR3 amino acids: CASSPITTGSPLHF.

The chain joins TRBV6-1 to TRBJ1-5. Germline assignment: CDR1 MNHNS and CDR2 SASEGT. The CDR3 has 13 amino acids. The CDR3 loop is CASSELGKQPQHF.